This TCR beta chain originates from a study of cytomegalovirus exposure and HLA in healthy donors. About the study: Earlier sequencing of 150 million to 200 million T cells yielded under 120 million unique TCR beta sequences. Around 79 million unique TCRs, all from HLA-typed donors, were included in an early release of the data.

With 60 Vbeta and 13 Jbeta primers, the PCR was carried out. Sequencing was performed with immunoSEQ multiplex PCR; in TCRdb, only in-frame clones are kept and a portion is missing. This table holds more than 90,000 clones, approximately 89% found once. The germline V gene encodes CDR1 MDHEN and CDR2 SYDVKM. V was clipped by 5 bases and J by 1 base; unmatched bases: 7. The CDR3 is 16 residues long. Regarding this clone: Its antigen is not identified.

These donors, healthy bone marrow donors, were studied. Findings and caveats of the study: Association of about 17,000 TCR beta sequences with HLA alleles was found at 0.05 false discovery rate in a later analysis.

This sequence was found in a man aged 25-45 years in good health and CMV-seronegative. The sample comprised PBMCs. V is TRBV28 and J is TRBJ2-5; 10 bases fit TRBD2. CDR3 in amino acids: CASSPRLAGFQETQYF. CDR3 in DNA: TGTGCCAGCAGTCCCAGACTAGCGGGTTTCCAAGAGACCCAGTACTTC.